The rows below give T cell receptor beta chains drawn from one sample of a study of blood T cells in healthy people across ages. MiXCR, run by TCRdb on the 5' RACE reads, gives a single entry per CDR3 protein. The data contain fewer than 1,200,000 distinct CDR3 sequences, less than 25% of them singletons. This sample also belongs to another study, concerning T cells of mothers and their children.

The sequencing input was blood. The origin of the receptors is a girl under 10 years old in good health. Each CDR3 is given with its conserved first and last residue. Fields, in order: D gene, clone size, V gene, J gene, CDR3 protein, CDR3 DNA. The D gene is left open where the match is weak. Clone size is stated in some rows and not others, as once, few, many or a class when expanded.

TRBD2,few,TRBV29-1,TRBJ2-7,CSVGAGGGGEQYF,TGCAGCGTTGGAGCGGGAGGAGGGGGCGAGCAGTACTTC
.,few,TRBV20-1,TRBJ2-7,CSARRPPYEQYF,TGCAGTGCTAGACGGCCCCCCTACGAGCAGTACTTC
.,few,TRBV20-1,TRBJ2-1,CSAPGTLTYNEQFF,TGCAGTGCACCCGGGACTCTAACTTACAATGAGCAGTTCTTC
.,.,TRBV28,TRBJ1-1,CASSIHGSGTENTEAFF,TGTGCCAGCAGTATCCATGGATCCGGGACGGAGAACACTGAAGCTTTCTTT
.,.,TRBV10-3,TRBJ2-1,CAISFPGGLSFF,TGTGCCATCAGCTTCCCCGGTGGTCTGAGTTTCTTC
.,.,TRBV4-3,TRBJ2-1,CASSQSGLDGMDEQFF,TGCGCCAGCAGCCAAAGTGGGCTAGATGGTATGGATGAGCAGTTCTTC
TRBD1,.,TRBV12-3/TRBV12-4,TRBJ2-1,CASGSTGVGEQFF,TGTGCCAGCGGGTCGACAGGGGTCGGTGAGCAGTTCTTC
TRBD2,few,TRBV7-9,TRBJ2-3,CARSTRTSGGTITDTQYF,TGTGCCCGCAGCACCAGGACTAGCGGGGGGACTATCACAGATACGCAGTATTTT
TRBD2,few,TRBV14,TRBJ2-1,CASSRGLAGLPYNEQFF,TGTGCCAGCAGCCGAGGACTAGCGGGACTGCCCTACAATGAGCAGTTCTTC
TRBD2,.,TRBV12-3/TRBV12-4,TRBJ2-7,CASSFETGASGGSYEQYF,TGTGCCAGCAGTTTCGAGACTGGGGCTAGCGGGGGCTCCTACGAGCAGTACTTC
.,.,TRBV7-9,TRBJ1-4,CASSLADRRELFF,TGTGCCAGCAGCTTAGCGGACCGGAGGGAACTGTTTTTT
.,.,TRBV6-4,TRBJ1-6,CASSDPPPWYNSPLHF,TGTGCCAGCAGTGACCCCCCTCCATGGTATAATTCACCCCTCCACTTT
.,.,TRBV20-1,TRBJ1-1,CSARDRTEQAFF,TGCAGTGCTAGAGATCGGACAGAACAAGCCTTCTTT
.,.,TRBV27,TRBJ2-1,CASSLQHEQFF,TGCGCCAGCAGCTTGCAACACGAGCAGTTCTTC
.,few,TRBV7-8,TRBJ2-5,CASSLVDLGLETQYF,TGTGCCAGCAGCTTAGTAGACCTAGGGTTGGAGACCCAGTACTTC
.,few,TRBV27,TRBJ2-5,CASSLFAGAMQETQYF,TGTGCCAGCAGTTTATTCGCAGGCGCGATGCAAGAGACCCAGTACTTC
.,once,TRBV11-2,TRBJ2-1,CASGLGNFRGEQFF,TGTGCCAGTGGCCTAGGGAATTTTAGGGGTGAGCAGTTCTTC
TRBD1,few,TRBV20-1,TRBJ2-1,CSASPWTGGGYNEQFF,TGCAGTGCTAGCCCCTGGACAGGGGGGGGTTACAATGAGCAGTTCTTC
.,.,TRBV4-1,TRBJ2-7,CASSQGIPGDGEQYF,TGCGCCAGCAGCCAAGGGATTCCAGGGGACGGCGAGCAGTACTTC
.,.,TRBV6-5,TRBJ2-7,CASSYEGTGSYEQYF,TGTGCCAGCAGTTACGAGGGGACGGGCTCCTACGAGCAGTACTTC
.,.,TRBV7-9,TRBJ1-1,CASSSRFGTEAFF,TGTGCCAGCAGCTCGCGTTTCGGCACTGAAGCTTTCTTT
.,.,TRBV20-1,TRBJ2-1,CSGGRYEGFGSLF,TGCAGTGGAGGGAGATATGAGGGTTTTGGGTCACTTTTC
TRBD1,.,TRBV11-2,TRBJ2-5,CASSPTTGIMKETQYF,TGTGCCAGCAGCCCAACGACAGGGATTATGAAAGAGACCCAGTACTTC
.,few,TRBV29-1,TRBJ1-2,CSARDTYGYTF,TGCAGCGCTCGGGACACCTATGGCTACACCTTC
.,few,TRBV9,TRBJ2-1,CASSVDGRPYNEQFF,TGTGCCAGCAGCGTAGACGGGAGACCCTACAATGAGCAGTTCTTC
TRBD2,few,TRBV29-1,TRBJ2-7,CSVEVGRAGEQYF,TGCAGCGTTGAAGTGGGGAGGGCTGGGGAGCAGTACTTC
.,few,TRBV7-2,TRBJ2-7,CASRQGGMYEQYF,TGTGCCAGCAGACAGGGGGGGATGTACGAGCAGTACTTC
.,few,TRBV7-9,TRBJ2-3,CASLGEGIDTQYF,TGTGCCAGCTTGGGAGAGGGCATAGATACGCAGTATTTT
.,few,TRBV12-3/TRBV12-4,TRBJ1-2,CASSRQTETAF,TGTGCCAGCAGTCGCCAGACAGAGACAGCCTTC
TRBD1,once,TRBV7-9,TRBJ2-1,CASSLNRDSDYNEQFF,TGTGCCAGCAGTCTTAACCGGGACAGCGACTACAATGAGCAGTTCTTC
.,.,TRBV7-2,TRBJ1-5,CASSLVRGVAGGNQPQHF,TGTGCCAGCAGCTTAGTAAGGGGGGTGGCGGGGGGCAATCAGCCCCAGCATTTT
TRBD2,.,TRBV7-2,TRBJ2-5,CASSLMLAGRGETQYF,TGTGCCAGCAGCTTAATGCTGGCGGGGAGGGGAGAGACCCAGTACTTC
.,.,TRBV2,TRBJ1-1,CASLEPEESNTEAFF,TGTGCCAGCCTCGAGCCGGAGGAGTCGAACACTGAAGCTTTCTTT
.,few,TRBV12-3/TRBV12-4,TRBJ2-3,CASSHRIADTQYF,TGTGCTAGCAGTCACAGGATCGCAGATACGCAGTATTTT
.,.,TRBV11-2,TRBJ2-6,CASSWIRDSGANVLTF,TGTGCCAGCAGCTGGATCAGGGACTCTGGGGCCAACGTCCTGACTTTC
.,.,TRBV5-1,TRBJ2-1,CASSLTGLDNEQFF,TGCGCCAGCAGCTTGACCGGTTTAGACAATGAGCAGTTCTTC
.,few,TRBV7-9,TRBJ2-3,CASSPAGLGTDTQYF,TGTGCCAGCAGCCCCGCGGGACTTGGAACAGATACGCAGTATTTT
.,few,TRBV4-3,TRBJ2-7,CASSQDLVDPGDEQYF,TGCGCCAGCAGCCAAGATTTAGTAGACCCAGGGGACGAGCAGTACTTC
.,.,TRBV20-1,TRBJ2-7,CSAYSTQFYEQYF,TGCAGTGCTTACTCCACGCAATTCTACGAGCAGTACTTC
.,.,TRBV4-1,TRBJ2-1,CASSPVEGRGEQFF,TGCGCCAGCAGCCCGGTGGAGGGCCGAGGCGAGCAGTTCTTC
TRBD2,.,TRBV3-1,TRBJ2-1,CASSVRWGLAGGDNNEQFF,TGTGCCAGCAGCGTGAGATGGGGACTAGCGGGAGGAGATAACAATGAGCAGTTCTTC
.,once,TRBV5-5,TRBJ2-7,CASSLSGTVSSYEQYF,TGTGCCAGCAGCTTGTCCGGAACGGTGAGCTCCTACGAGCAGTACTTC
.,.,TRBV28,TRBJ2-3,CASSLGGYRTDTQYF,TGTGCCAGCAGCCTTGGGGGTTATCGGACAGATACGCAGTATTTT
TRBD2,.,TRBV5-4,TRBJ2-6,CASSLGLAAAGANVLTF,TGTGCCAGCAGCTTGGGACTAGCGGCGGCTGGGGCCAACGTCCTGACTTTC
.,few,TRBV20-1,TRBJ2-3,CSARVEFTDTQYF,TGCAGTGCTAGAGTGGAATTCACAGATACGCAGTATTTT
TRBD1,.,TRBV7-3,TRBJ2-6,CASSFSGTGNVLTF,TGTGCCAGCAGCTTTTCCGGGACAGGGAACGTCCTGACTTTC
.,few,TRBV7-3,TRBJ2-3,CASSLPGGASDTQYF,TGTGCCAGCAGCCTACCTGGGGGGGCCAGTGATACGCAGTATTTT